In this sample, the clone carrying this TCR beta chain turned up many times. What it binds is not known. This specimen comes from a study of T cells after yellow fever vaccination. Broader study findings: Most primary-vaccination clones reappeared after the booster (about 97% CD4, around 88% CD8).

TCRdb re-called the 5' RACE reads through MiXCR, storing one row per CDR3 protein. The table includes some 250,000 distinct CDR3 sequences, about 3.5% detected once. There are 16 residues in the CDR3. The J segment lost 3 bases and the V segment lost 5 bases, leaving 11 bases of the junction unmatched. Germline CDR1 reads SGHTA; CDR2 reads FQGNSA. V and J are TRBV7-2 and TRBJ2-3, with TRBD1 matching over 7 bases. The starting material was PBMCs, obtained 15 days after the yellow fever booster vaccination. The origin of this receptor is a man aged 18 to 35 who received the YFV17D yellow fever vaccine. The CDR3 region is CASSGTGAFQTDTQYF. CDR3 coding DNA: TGTGCCAGCAGCGGAACAGGGGCTTTTCAGACAGATACGCAGTATTTT.